Detailed here is one T cell receptor beta chain. Its specificity is not known. Germline CDR1 and CDR2: MRHNA and SNTAGT. The J segment lost 2 bases and the V segment lost 6 bases, leaving 10 bases of the junction unmatched. The CDR3 covers 18 residues. Using immunoSEQ multiplex PCR, the repertoire was profiled, and TCRdb retains in-frame clones only, with some absent. The data contain around 100,000 clones, around 90% of them singletons. The record originates from a study of siplizumab effects on memory and regulatory T cells. General study findings and limits: Phenotypic classification as naive or memory proved unattainable for roughly 80-96% of proliferating CD4+ or CD8+ clones.

The chain joins TRBV6-4 to TRBJ2-2; 12 bases agree with TRBD2. The material sequenced was CD4+ T cells sorted from blood. The TCR was taken from a human donor in good health. This CDR3 is CASRRTSGARINTGELFF. The DNA of the CDR3 is TGTGCCAGCAGGCGGACTAGCGGGGCTCGAATTAACACCGGGGAGCTGTTTTTT.